The present entry profiles one T cell receptor (beta chain) with its context. The target antigen is unknown. V dropped 4 bases and J dropped 0 bases, with 7 bases sitting between them. This CDR3 spans 14 amino acids. Germline V gene data show CDR1 as ENHRY and CDR2 as SYGVKD. cDNA libraries for TCR alpha and TCR beta, carrying sample barcodes and UMIs, came from 5'RACE with constant-segment primers. A single record per CDR3 protein comes from TCRdb applying MiXCR to the 5' RACE reads. This sample has about 350,000 distinct CDR3 sequences; around 15% occur once, and the top ten carry about 22%. This sample stems from a study of T-cell memory formation after mild COVID-19. Overall study results and limits: The main location of contracting CD4+ clones was CM and EM, and that of contracting CD8+ clones was EMRA. Proof of SARS-CoV-2 specificity was absent for the second-wave clones that crested on day 37.

The sample consisted of PBMCs or a T cell subset sorted from them (not recorded which). The clonotype comes from a man in his late teens or twenties who had mild COVID-19 (a few samples of this study predate the infection). Cell type and time point are not known. The V gene is TRBV10-3, the J gene TRBJ1-5, with a tentative D call TRBD1 (6 bases). CDR3 amino acids: CAISGDTSNQPQHF. The DNA for the CDR3 is TGTGCCATCAGTGGGGACACTAGCAATCAGCCCCAGCATTTT.